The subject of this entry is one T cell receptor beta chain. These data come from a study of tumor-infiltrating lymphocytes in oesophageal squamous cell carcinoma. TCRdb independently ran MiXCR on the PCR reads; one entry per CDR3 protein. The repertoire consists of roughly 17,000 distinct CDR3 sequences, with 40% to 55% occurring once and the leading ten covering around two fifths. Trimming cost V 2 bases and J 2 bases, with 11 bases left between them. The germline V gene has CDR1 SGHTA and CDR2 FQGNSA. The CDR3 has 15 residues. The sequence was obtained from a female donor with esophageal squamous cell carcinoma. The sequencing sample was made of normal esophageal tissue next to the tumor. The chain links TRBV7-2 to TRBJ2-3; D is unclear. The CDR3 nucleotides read TGTGCCAGCAGCTTACTCTTCCTAAACACAGATACGCAGTATTTT. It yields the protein CASSLLFLNTDTQYF. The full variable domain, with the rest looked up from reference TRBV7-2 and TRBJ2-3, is GAGVSQSPSNKVTEKGKDVELRCDPISGHTALYWYRQSLGQGLEFLIYFQGNSAPDKSGLPSDRFSAERTGGSVSTLTIQRTQQEDSAVYLCASSLLFLNTDTQYFGPGTRLTVL.